This TCR beta chain was identified in a study of OX40 agonist ivuxolimab in advanced cancers. Study-wide context: Of mixed ages from about 20 to 80 and averaging about 60 years, the group was roughly 85% male.

Notes on this clone: Antigen unknown.

Clones were read by immunoSEQ multiplex PCR, and TCRdb kept only the in-frame ones, dropping some. The sample lists roughly 110,000 clones, 75% to 95% occurring once. This CDR3 is built from 15 residues. V lost 4 bases and J lost 4; bases outside the gene matches: 4. CDR1 and CDR2 (germline): MNHNS, SASEGT. Study results and caveats: Clonal expansion was seen in CD4+ and CD8+ blood T cells by week 6 at 0.1 to 3.0 mg/kg.

The sequencing used CD4+ or CD8+ T cells sorted from blood, collected in a trial of the OX40 agonist ivuxolimab. The clonotype originates from an adult with an advanced solid tumor such as melanoma, head and neck, liver or kidney cancer. The rearrangement joins TRBV6-1 to TRBJ2-7, with 13 bases aligning to TRBD2. Here the CDR3 DNA reads TGTGCCAGCAGTGGACGACTAGCGGGGGGTTACGAGCAGTACTTC. Translation gives CASSGRLAGGYEQYF.